Listed here are 24 T cell receptor beta chains from one sample, sequenced in a study of cytomegalovirus exposure and HLA in healthy donors. PCR was performed using 60 Vbeta and 13 Jbeta primers. Profiling relied on immunoSEQ multiplex PCR, and the TCRdb table lists in-frame clones only, not all of them. The sample includes over 100,000 clones, roughly 71% seen only once; the top ten take 1.3% to 1.5%. The sequenced sample consisted of PBMCs. Every receptor here comes from a woman aged 40 to 50 in good health and CMV-seronegative.

This clone was seen a single time. The chain employs TRBV4-3 and TRBJ2-3; 10 bases map to TRBD2. Germline V gene sequence: CDR1 LGHNA, CDR2 YSLEER. The CDR3 totals 16 residues. The J segment lost 1 base and the V segment lost 4 bases, leaving 5 bases of the junction unmatched. The CDR3 sequence is CASSLIGLAGTDTQYF. CDR3 coding DNA: TGCGCCAGCAGCCTTATAGGACTAGCGGGCACAGATACGCAGTATTTT.

The chain combines TRBV5-1 with TRBJ2-2; 15 bases agree with TRBD2. The junction had 7 bases not matched to a gene; V was cut back by 1 base and J by 6 bases. Germline CDR1 and CDR2: SGHRS and YFSETQ. This CDR3 is built from 18 residues. As DNA, the CDR3 is TGCGCCAGCAGCTTGAGGACTAGCGGGGGGGCATTGGCCGGGGAGCTGTTTTTT. Its translation is CASSLRTSGGALAGELFF.

This clone was seen a single time. The chain is built from TRBV29-1 and TRBJ2-5; 10 bases line up with TRBD1. V lost 7 bases to trimming and J lost 5 bases; unmatched junction nucleotides: 4. Germline V CDR1 and CDR2: SQVTM, ANQGSEA. CDR3 length: 12 amino acids. The CDR3 nucleotides are TGCAGCGCCGGGACAGGGGAGGAGACCCAGTACTTC. This encodes CSAGTGEETQYF.

By sample fraction, this clone is medium-sized. The chain carries TRBV19 and TRBJ2-1; D is possibly TRBD2 (7 bases). Trimming took 0 bases from V and 4 from J, leaving 10 bases between them. This CDR3 is 15 amino acids long. Germline V gene data show CDR1 as LNHDA and CDR2 as SQIVND (reference sequence). The CDR3 reads CASSIDAGAYNEQFF. In DNA, the CDR3 is TGTGCCAGTAGTATAGACGCGGGGGCTTACAATGAGCAGTTCTTC.

There are a few counts of this clone. The rearrangement joins TRBV4-2 to TRBJ1-5; tentative D call: TRBD1 (5 bases). Germline values: CDR1 LGHNA, CDR2 YNFKEQ. This CDR3 is 17 amino acids long. V lost 4 bases, J lost 3 bases, and 19 bases lay in between. The CDR3 nucleotides read TGTGCCAGCAGCCCGCTAAACTCTGAAGGGGTCAATCAGCCCCAGCATTTT. The encoded protein is CASSPLNSEGVNQPQHF.

J is TRBJ1-1 and V is TRBV29-1; weak D call: TRBD1 (6 bases). Germline CDR1 SQVTM, CDR2 ANQGSEA. This CDR3 region has 13 residues. V shed 7 bases and J shed 0 bases, with 12 bases lying between them. For the CDR3, the DNA is TGCAGCGATAACAGGGCCCTGAACACTGAAGCTTTCTTT. Protein: CSDNRALNTEAFF.

This clone was detected a few times. The chain has TRBV6-6 and TRBJ2-3; 7 positions match TRBD1. V lost 5 bases to trimming and J lost 2 bases; unmatched junction nucleotides: 7. Germline V gene lookup returns CDR1 MNHNY and CDR2 SVGAGI (reference sequence). The CDR3 is made up of 15 amino acids. The CDR3 loop is CASSTPTGNTDTQYF. CDR3 coding DNA: TGTGCCAGCAGTACGCCGACAGGGAACACAGATACGCAGTATTTT.

This clone was counted once. The chain carries TRBV6-4 and TRBJ2-1; TRBD2 agrees at 9 bases. CDR3 length equals 15 residues. Germline V CDR1 and CDR2: MRHNA, SNTAGT. The V and J ends lost 5 bases and 5 bases, in that order; junction bases with no gene match: 7. The CDR3 region is CASSPLAGGNNEQFF. CDR3 nucleotide sequence: TGTGCCAGCAGTCCTTTGGCGGGGGGGAACAATGAGCAGTTCTTC.

This sequence joins TRBV5-4 and TRBJ1-1; TRBD1 aligns across 8 bases. This CDR3 is 12 amino acids long. Germline CDR1 SGHNT, CDR2 YYREEE (reference sequence). DNA of the CDR3: TGTGAAACAGGGGGTGTGGACACTGAAGCTTTCTTT. It codes for CETGGVDTEAFF.

The chain employs TRBV6-1 and TRBJ1-2; 7 positions agree with TRBD1. J was trimmed by 6 bases and V by 1 base; bases with no gene match: 5. This CDR3 has 14 amino acids. Germline CDR1 is MNHNS and CDR2 is SASEGT. CDR3 sequence: CASSEDRGLDGYTF. The CDR3 DNA sequence: TGTGCCAGCAGTGAAGACAGGGGATTAGATGGCTACACCTTC.

The rearrangement links TRBV7-9 to TRBJ1-5; 7 bases fit TRBD1. The CDR3 has 14 residues. The J segment lost 6 bases and the V segment lost 6 bases, leaving 8 bases of the junction unmatched. CDR1 SEHNR and CDR2 FQNEAQ come from the germline V gene (reference sequence). The CDR3 DNA reads as TGTGCCAGCAGTATCACAGGGGATGGTCAGCCCCAGCATTTT. This sequence encodes CASSITGDGQPQHF.

The J gene is TRBJ2-2, the V gene TRBV10-1, with D unresolved. Germline assignment: CDR1 WNHNN and CDR2 SYGVQD (reference sequence). Trimming shortened V by 7 bases and J by 2 bases, and 11 bases separated the two germline ends. CDR3 length: 14 residues. CDR3 sequence (DNA): TGCGCCAGCAACGGGTTGAGCAACACCGGGGAGCTGTTTTTT. This translates into CASNGLSNTGELFF.

The V and J genes are TRBV15 and TRBJ2-5; D may be TRBD1 (5 bases). The J call may be in error: the DNA end matches TRBJ2-7 better. Germline-derived CDR1 and CDR2 are LNHNV and YYDKDF (reference sequence). The CDR3 consists of 14 residues. The CDR3 nucleotides are TGTGCCACCAGCAGAGATGCTCAGGGCGGCGAGCAGTACTTC. Protein sequence: CATSRDAQGGEQYF.

This sequence joins TRBV4-3 and TRBJ2-7; a possible D gene is TRBD1 (6 bases). The CDR3 is 16 amino acids. V lost 4 bases, J lost 3 bases, and 19 bases lay in between. CDR1 and CDR2 from the germline V gene are LGHNA and YSLEER. CDR3 DNA: TGCGCCAGCAGCCCCGCCCTAATTCGGACAGACTACGAGCAGTACTTC. Its translation is CASSPALIRTDYEQYF.

V is TRBV10-1 and J is TRBJ1-1, with D perhaps TRBD1 (6 bases). Germline V gene data show CDR1 as WNHNN and CDR2 as SYGVQD (reference sequence). The CDR3 extends over 13 amino acids. The germline V and J ends were trimmed by 8 bases and 2 bases, with 12 bases remaining between them. The DNA of the CDR3 is TGCGCCAGCGCTCGGACAGCAAACACTGAAGCTTTCTTT. Translated: CASARTANTEAFF.

V is TRBV6-5 and J is TRBJ1-1; 7 bases are a match to TRBD1. Germline values: CDR1 MNHEY, CDR2 SVGAGI. This CDR3 is built from 15 residues. V was pared by 5 bases and J by 4 bases, with 10 bases of the junction left unmatched. Here the CDR3 reads CASSKRQGISTEAFF. The CDR3 DNA reads as TGTGCCAGCAGTAAGAGACAGGGAATCAGCACTGAAGCTTTCTTT.

The chain recombines TRBV11-1 with TRBJ1-2, with D tentatively TRBD1 (5 bases). This CDR3 is 14 amino acids long. V was clipped by 4 bases and J by 8 bases, with 17 bases between them. CDR1 and CDR2 from the germline V gene are SGHAT and FQDESV (reference sequence). CDR3 sequence (DNA): TGTGCCAGCAGCTCTATCGGGGGGTCCGGCGGCTACACCTTC. Protein product: CASSSIGGSGGYTF. Looking up the rest from reference TRBV11-1 and TRBJ1-2 gives the full variable domain: EAEVAQSPRYKITEKSQAVAFWCDPISGHATLYWYRQILGQGPELLVQFQDESVVDDSQLPKDRFSAERLKGVDSTLKIQPAELGDSAMYLCASSSIGGSGGYTFGSGTRLTVV.

The genes are TRBV28 and TRBJ1-5; TRBD1 is a possible D gene (6 bases). There are 16 residues in the CDR3. V was clipped by 4 bases and J by 4 bases, with 17 bases between them. Germline V CDR1 and CDR2: MDHEN, SYDVKM. The DNA of the CDR3 is TGTGCCAGCAGTTCCCGGGGGGGGCGTTCAAATCAGCCCCAGCATTTT. Its translation: CASSSRGGRSNQPQHF.

The gene calls are TRBV11-2 and TRBJ2-7; D remains ambiguous. The CDR3 has 15 amino acids. V lost 2 bases and J 3 bases, leaving 14 bases between the germline ends. Germline CDR1 reads SGHAT; CDR2 reads FQNNGV. The CDR3 DNA follows: TGTGCCAGCAGCTTATCTCGGGTCTCCATCTACGAGCAGTACTTC. Amino acids: CASSLSRVSIYEQYF.

This clone has just a few counts. This chain joins TRBV7-2 and TRBJ2-7, with D uncertain. This CDR3 has 11 amino acids. V lost 6 bases and J lost 3, with 6 bases in between. Germline V CDR1 and CDR2: SGHTA, FQGNSA. CDR3 in amino acids: CASSFHYEQYF. In DNA, the CDR3 is TGTGCCAGCAGTTTTCACTACGAGCAGTACTTC.

The V gene is TRBV6-1, the J gene TRBJ2-7; 8 nucleotides line up with TRBD1. Per the germline V gene, CDR1 is MNHNS and CDR2 is SASEGT. Trimming at V came to 5 bases and at J to 2 bases, leaving 5 bases not matched to a gene. This CDR3 is 14 amino acids long. DNA for the CDR3: TGTGCCAGCAGTCAAGACAGGGGCACCTACGAGCAGTACTTC. Translating gives CASSQDRGTYEQYF.

This sequence joins TRBV11-2 and TRBJ1-1; D is ambiguous. CDR3 length: 17 amino acids. V was shortened by 4 bases and J by 0 bases, with 18 bases between the two germline ends. Per the germline V gene, CDR1 is SGHAT and CDR2 is FQNNGV. CDR3 protein: CASSSNPPVRMNTEAFF. In DNA form, the CDR3 reads TGTGCCAGCAGCTCGAACCCGCCGGTGCGGATGAACACTGAAGCTTTCTTT.

The V call is TRBV6-5, the J call TRBJ1-3; D is unresolved. V was cut by 7 bases and J by 0 bases, with 7 bases left in between. Germline CDR1 reads MNHEY; CDR2 reads SVGAGI. This CDR3 has 13 amino acids. CDR3 residues: CASTRSSGNTIYF. CDR3 in DNA: TGTGCCAGCACCAGAAGCTCTGGAAACACCATATATTTT.

CDR3 DNA sequence: TGTGCCAGCAGCTTGCGGGGGAGCTACGAGCAGTACTTC. It codes for CASSLRGSYEQYF. The chain couples TRBV7-9 to TRBJ2-7; 7 bases line up with TRBD2. J gave up 3 bases and V 3 bases, and 2 bases lay outside the gene matches. The CDR3 runs to 13 residues. Per germline, CDR1 SEHNR and CDR2 FQNEAQ (reference sequence).